The 14 T cell receptor beta chains given below trace back to one sample, sequenced in a study of chemoradiotherapy in HPV16-positive cancers (dated by TCRdb to between 2021 and 2022). The library was built by means of the immunoSEQ multiplex PCR assay. What TCRdb holds here is the immuneACCESS table cut down to in-frame rearrangements. Part of the clones is not present; checked against another copy, under half of the missing clones reflect an unresolved V gene, and the others are unexplained. Counted in this sample were fewer than 16,000 clones; around 78% of them appeared once. The top ten clones comprise approximately 9.6% of the sample. This sample was gathered from a patient who underwent chemoradiotherapy. The receptors come from a human donor with HPV-associated anogenital cancer.

The chain uses TRBV7-3 and TRBJ2-1; no firm D call. V dropped 2 bases and J dropped 2 bases, with 10 bases sitting between them. From germline, CDR1 is SGHTA and CDR2 FQGTGA. The CDR3 runs to 15 residues. DNA for the CDR3: TGTGCCAGCAGCTTATCCAGTAACGCCTACAATGAGCAGTTCTTC. Amino acid sequence: CASSLSSNAYNEQFF. The variable domain in full, with the rest retrieved from reference TRBV7-3 and TRBJ2-1, is GAGVSQTPSNKVTEKGKYVELRCDPISGHTALYWYRQSLGQGPEFLIYFQGTGAADDSGLPNDRFFAVRPEGSVSTLKIQRTERGDSAVYLCASSLSSNAYNEQFFGPGTRLTVL.

This clone has just a few counts. CDR3 loop: CASSQDMVDPGEQYF. CDR3 coding DNA: TGCGCCAGCAGCCAAGATATGGTGGACCCCGGGGAGCAGTACTTC. The chain combines TRBV4-3 with TRBJ2-7, with no clear D. CDR1 LGHNA and CDR2 YSLEER come from the germline V gene. The CDR3 runs to 15 residues. V lost 0 bases to trimming and J lost 7 bases, with 16 bases between them.

This chain uses TRBV6-6 with TRBJ2-2; no reliable D call. V dropped 7 bases and J dropped 1 base, with 10 bases sitting between them. CDR3 size: 14 residues. Germline assignment: CDR1 MNHNY and CDR2 SVGAGI (reference sequence). The DNA for the CDR3 is TGTGCCAGCAAACTTGGTGGGAACACCGGGGAGCTGTTTTTT. This encodes CASKLGGNTGELFF.

The chain couples TRBV28 to TRBJ1-5; D not certain. Trimming removed 2 bases from V and 4 bases from J, with 6 bases in between. The CDR3 sequence is 13 residues long. CDR1 is MDHEN and CDR2 is SYDVKM in the germline V gene. Written as DNA, the CDR3 is TGTGCCAGCAGTTTAGCGGGGAATCAGCCCCAGCATTTT. This codes for CASSLAGNQPQHF. Combining the CDR3 with reference TRBV28 and TRBJ1-5 gives the whole variable domain DVKVTQSSRYLVKRTGEKVFLECVQDMDHENMFWYRQDPGLGLRLIYFSYDVKMKEKGDIPEGYSVSREKKERFSLILESASTNQTSMYLCASSLAGNQPQHFGDGTRLSIL.

V is TRBV5-8 and J is TRBJ1-2; D gene unclear. Trimming took off 2 bases at V and 5 bases at J, with 10 bases between the two ends. The germline CDR1 and CDR2 sequences are SGHTS and YDEGEE. The CDR3 is 13 amino acids. The CDR3 region is CASSLSDGYGYTF. The CDR3 DNA follows: TGTGCCAGCAGCTTATCCGACGGGTATGGCTACACCTTC. Supplemented by reference TRBV5-8 and TRBJ1-2, the full variable domain reads EAGVTQSPTHLIKTRGQQATLRCSPISGHTSVYWYQQALGLGLQFLLWYDEGEERNRGNFPPRFSGRQFPNYSSELNVNALELEDSALYLCASSLSDGYGYTFGSGTRLTVV.

The rearrangement joins TRBV4-3 to TRBJ1-5; 9 nucleotides line up with TRBD1. CDR3 length equals 14 residues. The junction had 5 bases not matched to a gene; V was cut back by 4 bases and J by 7 bases. Germline CDR1 and CDR2: LGHNA and YSLEER. The CDR3 here is CASSLDRGEQPQHF. The CDR3 nucleotides read TGCGCCAGCAGCCTGGACAGGGGAGAACAGCCCCAGCATTTT.

This clone was observed a handful of times. The chain combines TRBV9 with TRBJ1-6; the D gene is possibly TRBD1 (6 bases). Trimming pared 4 bases from V and 5 bases from J, leaving 10 bases between. Germline V gene data show CDR1 as SGDLS and CDR2 as YYNGEE. This CDR3 region has 14 residues. In nucleotides, the CDR3 is TGTGCCAGCAGCACCCGACAGGATAATTCACCCCTCCACTTT. This sequence encodes CASSTRQDNSPLHF. The full variable domain, with the rest looked up from reference TRBV9 and TRBJ1-6, is DSGVTQTPKHLITATGQRVTLRCSPRSGDLSVYWYQQSLDQGLQFLIQYYNGEERAKGNILERFSAQQFPDLHSELNLSSLELGDSALYFCASSTRQDNSPLHFGNGTRLTVT.

To note about this clone: Other DNA sequences in the same sample also yield this CDR3. V usage is TRBV6-6 and J usage is TRBJ2-7; TRBD1 aligns across 8 bases. Germline V gives CDR1 MNHNY, CDR2 SVGAGI (reference sequence). Trimming took 5 bases from V and 0 from J; bases not matched to a gene: 6. The CDR3 runs 15 residues. The CDR3 DNA reads TGTGCCAGCAGTCCCGGACAGGGTTACTCCTACGAGCAGTACTTC. Residues: CASSPGQGYSYEQYF.

This clone was counted a few times. The chain recombines TRBV5-4 with TRBJ2-5; a weak D match, TRBD2 (6 bases). With 1 base removed from V and 3 bases from J, the gap between germline ends came to 10 bases. The germline V gene encodes CDR1 SGHNT and CDR2 YYREEE (reference sequence). The length of the CDR3 is 14 residues. In nucleotides, the CDR3 is TGTGCCAGCAGCTTGCGGGCTAGCGAAGAGACCCAGTACTTC. Residues: CASSLRASEETQYF.

This clone was recorded only once. This sequence joins TRBV19 and TRBJ2-7; 7 nucleotides line up with TRBD2. The CDR3 covers 15 residues. The V gene's germline CDR1 is LNHDA and CDR2 SQIVND (reference sequence). With V trimmed by 5 bases and J by 4 bases, 11 bases remained unmatched. The CDR3 reads CASSPRGAGTYEQYF. In DNA, the CDR3 is TGTGCCAGTAGTCCCCGGGGAGCGGGGACTTACGAGCAGTACTTC.

The chain has TRBV5-1 and TRBJ1-1; D unclear. CDR1 is SGHRS, CDR2 YFSETQ, per germline. The V end was cut by 1 base, the J end by 4 bases, with 8 bases between. The CDR3 runs to 13 residues. CDR3 sequence: CASSLYTGTEAFF. The CDR3 region has the DNA TGCGCCAGCAGCTTGTATACGGGCACTGAAGCTTTCTTT.

CDR3 sequence reads: CASSQEVRDEQFF. CDR3 bases: TGTGCCAGCAGCCAAGAGGTTCGTGATGAGCAGTTCTTC. V is TRBV14 and J is TRBJ2-1; the D is unclear. Germline CDR1 SGHDN, CDR2 FVKESK. CDR3 length: 13 residues. Trimming removed 0 bases from V and 8 bases from J, with 8 bases in between.

The count of this clone is one. The chain couples TRBV14 to TRBJ2-7, with no clear D. There are 13 residues in the CDR3. Looked up from germline, CDR1 is SGHDN and CDR2 is FVKESK. V was clipped by 6 bases and J by 5 bases, with 14 bases between them. The CDR3 protein is CASSRNVGDEQYF. The CDR3 bases are TGTGCCAGCAGTCGAAACGTAGGCGACGAGCAGTACTTC. The full variable domain, in which reference TRBV14 and TRBJ2-7 provide the parts outside the CDR3, is EAGVTQFPSHSVIEKGQTVTLRCDPISGHDNLYWYRRVMGKEIKFLLHFVKESKQDESGMPNNRFLAERTGGTYSTLKVQPAELEDSGVYFCASSRNVGDEQYFGPGTRLTVT.

This clone was found a few times. The rearrangement joins TRBV4-1 to TRBJ1-4; 7 nucleotides line up with TRBD1. V trimming: 6 bases; J trimming: 3 bases; junction bases outside the gene matches: 4. The CDR3 runs to 14 residues. The germline V gene encodes CDR1 MGHRA and CDR2 YSYEKL. The DNA of the CDR3 is TGCGCCAGCAGGAGGACAGGTTCTAATGAAAAACTGTTTTTT. Amino acid sequence: CASRRTGSNEKLFF.